Presented here are 8 T cell receptor beta chains from one specimen sequenced in a study of T cells after yellow fever vaccination. From the 5' RACE reads, TCRdb called clonotypes with MiXCR, one entry per CDR3 protein. The data contain just under 600,000 distinct CDR3 sequences, around an eighth of them singletons. The sample was PBMCs, taken on the day of the yellow fever booster vaccination. These TCRs come from a man in his thirties or forties who received the YFV17D yellow fever vaccine.

This clonotype appeared many times. V usage is TRBV6-2 or TRBV6-3 and J usage is TRBJ1-1; D is uncertain. V was trimmed by 3 bases and J by 5 bases, leaving 7 bases between them. Germline CDR1 is MNHEY and CDR2 is SVGEGT. The CDR3 runs to 12 residues. The CDR3 DNA sequence: TGTGCCAGCAGTTATGGACTGACTGAAGCTTTCTTT. Translated: CASSYGLTEAFF.

This clonotype was detected many times. Here the CDR3 reads CAISEKAERFTDTQYF. The CDR3, as DNA: TGTGCCATCAGTGAGAAGGCGGAGAGATTCACAGATACGCAGTATTTT. The J gene is TRBJ2-3, the V gene TRBV10-3, with unresolved D. V was clipped by 2 bases and J by 2 bases, with 14 bases between them. Per germline, CDR1 ENHRY and CDR2 SYGVKD. The CDR3 is 16 residues long.

This clonotype was observed a handful of times. The chain recombines TRBV7-9 with TRBJ2-2; maybe TRBD2 (5 bases). CDR1 is SEHNR and CDR2 is FQNEAQ in the germline V gene (reference sequence). V was pared by 4 bases and J by 10 bases, with 13 bases between. This CDR3 region has 13 residues. In nucleotides, the CDR3 is TGTGCCAGCAGCTCAAGCGGCCCGTCGGAGCTGTTTTTT. This translates into CASSSSGPSELFF.

The rearrangement links TRBV19 to TRBJ2-3; D possibly uses TRBD1 or TRBD2 (6 bases each). Germline V gene lookup returns CDR1 LNHDA and CDR2 SQIVND (reference sequence). Trimming removed 5 bases at V and 5 bases at J, with 14 bases between. CDR3 length: 14 residues. CDR3: CASSPTGAGDTQYF. The CDR3, as DNA: TGTGCCAGTAGTCCGACGGGGGCAGGAGATACGCAGTATTTT. The full variable domain, completed using reference TRBV19 and TRBJ2-3, is DGGITQSPKYLFRKEGQNVTLSCEQNLNHDAMYWYRQDPGQGLRLIYYSQIVNDFQKGDIAEGYSVSREKKESFPLTVTSAQKNPTAFYLCASSPTGAGDTQYFGPGTRLTVL.

This clonotype was seen more than once but under ten times. The chain uses TRBV7-9 and TRBJ2-6; no clear D. The CDR3 totals 14 residues. Germline V gene sequence: CDR1 SEHNR, CDR2 FQNEAQ (reference sequence). The ends were cut back, 9 bases at V and 0 bases at J, with 9 bases in the middle. CDR3 sequence (DNA): TGTGCCAGGGAAGGCGGCTCTGGGGCCAACGTCCTGACTTTC. Translating gives CAREGGSGANVLTF.

This clonotype was counted a few times. The V and J genes are TRBV30 and TRBJ2-1, with D maybe TRBD1 (5 bases). Trimming took off 4 bases at V and 8 bases at J, with 15 bases between the two ends. There are 13 residues in the CDR3. From germline, CDR1 is GTSNPN and CDR2 SVGIG (reference sequence). This chain's CDR3 is CAWTQGSSDEQFF. The DNA of the CDR3 is TGTGCCTGGACCCAGGGAAGTTCGGATGAGCAGTTCTTC.

J is TRBJ2-1 and V is TRBV12-3 or TRBV12-4, with D maybe TRBD2 (6 bases). The V and J ends lost 3 bases and 4 bases respectively, with 25 bases between them. This CDR3 region has 19 residues. The DNA for the CDR3 is TGTGCCAGCAGTTTTCGGTCCAGCGGTGGGGGACTCGGATACAATGAGCAGTTCTTC. This codes for CASSFRSSGGGLGYNEQFF.

The V call is TRBV5-1, the J call TRBJ2-7, with TRBD1 matching over 9 bases. Losses at the gene ends were 4 bases for V and 4 bases for J; bases not matched to a gene: 12. Germline assignment: CDR1 SGHRS and CDR2 YFSETQ. The CDR3 is 16 residues long. The CDR3 DNA sequence: TGCGCCAGCAGCACCCCGGTGGGACAGGGACCATACGAGCAGTACTTC. Protein product: CASSTPVGQGPYEQYF.